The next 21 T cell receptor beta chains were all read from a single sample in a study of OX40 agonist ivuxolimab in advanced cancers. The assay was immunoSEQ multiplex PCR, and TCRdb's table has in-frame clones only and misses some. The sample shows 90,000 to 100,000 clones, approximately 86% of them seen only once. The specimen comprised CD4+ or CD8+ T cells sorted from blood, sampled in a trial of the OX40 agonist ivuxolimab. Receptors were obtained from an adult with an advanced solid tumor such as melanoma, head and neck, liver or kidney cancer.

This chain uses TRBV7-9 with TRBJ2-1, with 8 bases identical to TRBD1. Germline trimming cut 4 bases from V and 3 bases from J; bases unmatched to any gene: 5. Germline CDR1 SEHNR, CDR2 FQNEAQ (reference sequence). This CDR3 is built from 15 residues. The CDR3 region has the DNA TGTGCCAGCAGCTCTCTCGACAGGGGCTACAATGAGCAGTTCTTC. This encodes CASSSLDRGYNEQFF.

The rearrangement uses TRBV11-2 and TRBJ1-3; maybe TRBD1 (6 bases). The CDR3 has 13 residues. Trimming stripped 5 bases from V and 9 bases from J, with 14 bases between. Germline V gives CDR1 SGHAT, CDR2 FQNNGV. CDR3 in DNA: TGTGCCAGCAGCCCGTCCGGGGGGCTCACCATATATTTT. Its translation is CASSPSGGLTIYF.

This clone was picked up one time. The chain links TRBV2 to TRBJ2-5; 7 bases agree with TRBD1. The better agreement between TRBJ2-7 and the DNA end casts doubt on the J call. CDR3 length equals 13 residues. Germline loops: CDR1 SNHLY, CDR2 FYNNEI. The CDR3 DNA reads TGTGCCAGCAAGGCGACAGGGTTGAGCGAGCAGTACTTC. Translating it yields CASKATGLSEQYF.

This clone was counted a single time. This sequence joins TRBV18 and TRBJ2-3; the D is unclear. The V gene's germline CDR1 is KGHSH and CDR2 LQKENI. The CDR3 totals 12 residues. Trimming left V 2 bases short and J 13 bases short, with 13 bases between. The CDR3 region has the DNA TGTGCCAGCTCACCAGAATTAAATAATAAGTATTTT. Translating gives CASSPELNNKYF.

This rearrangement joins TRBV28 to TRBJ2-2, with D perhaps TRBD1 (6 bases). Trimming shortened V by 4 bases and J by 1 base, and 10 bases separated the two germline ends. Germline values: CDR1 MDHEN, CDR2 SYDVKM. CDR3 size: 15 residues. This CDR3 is CASSSQGRNTGELFF. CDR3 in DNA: TGTGCCAGCAGTTCTCAGGGGAGGAACACCGGGGAGCTGTTTTTT.

DNA of the CDR3: TGTGCCAGCAGTGAAGGCAGGGGCCCCTACAATGAGCAGTTCTTC. This translates into CASSEGRGPYNEQFF. The J gene is TRBJ2-1, the V gene TRBV6-1; tentative D call: TRBD1 (6 bases). The germline gives CDR1 MNHNS, CDR2 SASEGT. CDR3 length: 15 amino acids. V dropped 1 base and J dropped 2 bases, with 9 bases sitting between them.

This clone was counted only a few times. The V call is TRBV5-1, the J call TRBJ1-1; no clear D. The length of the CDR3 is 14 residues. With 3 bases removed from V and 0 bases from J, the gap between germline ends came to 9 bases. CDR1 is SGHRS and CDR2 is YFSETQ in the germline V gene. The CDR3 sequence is CASSSGPMNTEAFF. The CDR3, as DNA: TGCGCCAGCAGCTCGGGCCCCATGAACACTGAAGCTTTCTTT.

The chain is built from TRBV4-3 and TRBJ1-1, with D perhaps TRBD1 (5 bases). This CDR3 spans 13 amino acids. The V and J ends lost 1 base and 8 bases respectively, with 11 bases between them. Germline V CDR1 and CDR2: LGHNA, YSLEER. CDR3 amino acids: CASSQANRTEAFF. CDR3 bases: TGCGCCAGCAGCCAAGCTAACAGGACAGAAGCTTTCTTT.

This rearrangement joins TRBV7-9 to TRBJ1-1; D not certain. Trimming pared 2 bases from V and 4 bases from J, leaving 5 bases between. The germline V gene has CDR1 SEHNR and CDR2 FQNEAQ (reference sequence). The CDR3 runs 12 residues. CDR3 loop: CASSLRTTEAFF. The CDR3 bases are TGTGCCAGCAGCTTAAGGACCACTGAAGCTTTCTTT.

CDR3 residues: CASSKAQPAGSTDTQYF. Written as DNA, the CDR3 is TGTGCCAGCAGCAAGGCGCAACCGGCCGGTTCCACAGATACGCAGTATTTT. V and J are TRBV21-1 and TRBJ2-3. TRBV21-1 is a documented pseudogene. This CDR3 is 17 amino acids long.

CDR3 amino acids: CASSSGTSGETQYF. For the CDR3, the DNA is TGTGCCAGCAGCTCCGGGACTAGCGGGGAGACCCAGTACTTC. The genes are TRBV5-4 and TRBJ2-5; the match to TRBD2 covers 12 bases. The J segment lost 5 bases and the V segment lost 3 bases, leaving 2 bases of the junction unmatched. CDR1 is SGHNT and CDR2 is YYREEE in the germline V gene (reference sequence). This CDR3 is built from 14 residues.

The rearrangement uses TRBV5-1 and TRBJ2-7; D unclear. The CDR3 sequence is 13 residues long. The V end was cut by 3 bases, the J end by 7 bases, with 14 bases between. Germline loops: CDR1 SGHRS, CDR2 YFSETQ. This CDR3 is CASSSDPDGEQYF. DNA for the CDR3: TGCGCCAGCAGCTCCGATCCCGACGGGGAGCAGTACTTC.

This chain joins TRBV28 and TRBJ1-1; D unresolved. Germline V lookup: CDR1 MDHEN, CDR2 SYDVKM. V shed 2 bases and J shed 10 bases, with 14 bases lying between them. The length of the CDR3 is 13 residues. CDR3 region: CASSLDDAGRAFF. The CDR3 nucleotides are TGTGCCAGCAGTTTAGATGACGCGGGAAGAGCTTTCTTT.

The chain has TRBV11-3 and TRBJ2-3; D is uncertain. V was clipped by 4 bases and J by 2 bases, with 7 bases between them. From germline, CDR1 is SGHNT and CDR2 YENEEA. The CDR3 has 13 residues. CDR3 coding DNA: TGTGCCAGCAGCTCTCAGTCCACAGATACGCAGTATTTT. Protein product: CASSSQSTDTQYF. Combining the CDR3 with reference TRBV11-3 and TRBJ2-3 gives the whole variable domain EAGVVQSPRYKIIEKKQPVAFWCNPISGHNTLYWYLQNLGQGPELLIRYENEEAVDDSQLPKDRFSAERLKGVDSTLKIQPAELGDSAVYLCASSSQSTDTQYFGPGTRLTVL.

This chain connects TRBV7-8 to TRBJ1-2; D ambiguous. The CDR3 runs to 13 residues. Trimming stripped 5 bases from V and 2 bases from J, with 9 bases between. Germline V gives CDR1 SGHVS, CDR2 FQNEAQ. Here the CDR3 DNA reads TGTGCCAGCAGCCTGGACGGCAACTATGGCTACACCTTC. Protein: CASSLDGNYGYTF. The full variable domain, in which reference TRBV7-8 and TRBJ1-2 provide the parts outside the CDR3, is GAGVSQSPRYKVAKRGQDVALRCDPISGHVSLFWYQQALGQGPEFLTYFQNEAQLDKSGLPSDRFFAERPEGSVSTLKIQRTQQEDSAVYLCASSLDGNYGYTFGSGTRLTVV.

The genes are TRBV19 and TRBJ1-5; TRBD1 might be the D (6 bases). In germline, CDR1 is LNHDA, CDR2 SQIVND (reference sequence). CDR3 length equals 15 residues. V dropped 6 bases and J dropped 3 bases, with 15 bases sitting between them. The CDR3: CASSPRGEVNQPQHF. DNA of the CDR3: TGTGCCAGTAGCCCAAGGGGGGAGGTCAATCAGCCCCAGCATTTT.

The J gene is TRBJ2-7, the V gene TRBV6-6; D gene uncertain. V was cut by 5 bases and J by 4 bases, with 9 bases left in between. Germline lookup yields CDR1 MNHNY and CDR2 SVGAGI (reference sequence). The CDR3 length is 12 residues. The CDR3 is CASSNNRYEQYV. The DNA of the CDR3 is TGTGCCAGCAGTAATAATAGGTACGAGCAGTACGTC.

CDR3 sequence: CASSSQQGRGLGPQHF. In nucleotides, the CDR3 is TGTGCCAGCAGCTCCCAGCAGGGCAGGGGGCTTGGGCCCCAGCATTTT. The V and J genes are TRBV7-2 and TRBJ1-5; 8 bases agree with TRBD1. CDR3 length: 16 amino acids. Unmatched junction bases numbered 14, after V lost 4 bases and J lost 9 bases. The germline CDR1 and CDR2 sequences are SGHTA and FQGNSA.

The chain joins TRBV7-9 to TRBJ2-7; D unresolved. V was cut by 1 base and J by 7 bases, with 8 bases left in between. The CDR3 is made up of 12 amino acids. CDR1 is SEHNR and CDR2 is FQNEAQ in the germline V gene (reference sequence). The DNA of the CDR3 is TGTGCCAGCAGCTTAGTTGAAAGTGAGCAGTACTTC. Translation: CASSLVESEQYF.

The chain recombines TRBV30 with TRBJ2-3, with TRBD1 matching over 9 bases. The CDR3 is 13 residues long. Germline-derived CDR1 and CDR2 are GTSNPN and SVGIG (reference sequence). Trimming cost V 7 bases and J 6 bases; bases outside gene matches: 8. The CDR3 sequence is CASDRGSSDTQYF. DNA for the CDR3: TGTGCCTCGGACAGGGGTTCATCTGATACGCAGTATTTT.

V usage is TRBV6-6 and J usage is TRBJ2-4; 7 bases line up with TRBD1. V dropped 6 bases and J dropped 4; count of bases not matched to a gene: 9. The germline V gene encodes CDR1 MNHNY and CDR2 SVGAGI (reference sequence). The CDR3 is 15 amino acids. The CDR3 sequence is CASREDRREKNIQYF. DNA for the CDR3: TGTGCCAGCAGGGAGGACAGGAGAGAAAAAAACATTCAGTACTTC.